The rows below give T cell receptor beta chains drawn from one sample of a study of beta chain features in type 1 diabetes. Profiling relied on immunoSEQ multiplex PCR, and the TCRdb table lists in-frame clones only, not all of them. The table lists 600,000 to 700,000 clones, 13% of them singletons. Source material: naive CD4+ T cells from blood. The receptors were gathered from a man between 18 and 29 years old with type 1 diabetes. Each CDR3 is given with its conserved first and last residue. The D gene is left open where the match is weak. Clone size is given for some rows only: seen once, a few or many times, or a class if the clone is expanded.

CASIMGGNTDTQYF TGTGCCAGCATCATGGGAGGGAACACAGATACGCAGTATTTT TRBJ2-3 NA TRBD2 TRBV28
CASSLQGFHEQYF TGTGCCAGCAGCCTTCAGGGGTTCCACGAGCAGTACTTC TRBJ2-7 NA NA TRBV6-5
CASSPQGIGLNTGELFF TGTGCCAGCAGCCCGCAGGGGATTGGTTTGAACACCGGGGAGCTGTTTTTT TRBJ2-2 once NA TRBV2
CASSAHAGGTNIEQFF TGTGCCAGCAGCGCCCACGCCGGGGGGACTAATATTGAGCAGTTCTTC TRBJ2-1 NA TRBD2 TRBV9
CASSIDSQGYEQYF TGTGCCAGTAGTATAGATTCACAGGGGTACGAGCAGTACTTC TRBJ2-7 NA TRBD1 TRBV19
CASSELGIRDAGQPQHF TGTGCCAGCAGTGAACTGGGGATTCGGGACGCCGGACAGCCCCAGCATTTT TRBJ1-5 NA NA TRBV2
CATRELWGANVLTF TGTGCCACAAGAGAGCTGTGGGGGGCCAACGTCCTGACTTTC TRBJ2-6 NA NA TRBV6-1
CASSPNPQGVNTEAFF TGTGCCAGCTCACCAAATCCACAGGGGGTGAACACTGAAGCTTTCTTT TRBJ1-1 few TRBD1 TRBV18
CASSEGQIYEQYF TGTGCCAGCAGCGAAGGACAGATCTACGAGCAGTACTTC TRBJ2-7 few NA TRBV5-4
CAIKGQNTEAFF TGTGCCATAAAGGGGCAGAACACTGAAGCTTTCTTT TRBJ1-1 few NA TRBV28
CASSPDRANTEAFF TGTGCCAGCTCACCGGACAGGGCGAACACTGAAGCTTTCTTT TRBJ1-1 few TRBD1 TRBV18
CASSLAGANTEAFF TGTGCCAGCAGCCTGGCGGGGGCGAACACTGAAGCTTTCTTT TRBJ1-1 few NA TRBV5-6
CASIPQANNQPQHF TGTGCCAGTATTCCTCAGGCGAACAATCAGCCCCAGCATTTT TRBJ1-5 few NA TRBV19
CASSPGEGGTYNEQFF TGTGCCAGCAGCCCCGGGGAAGGGGGTACCTACAATGAGCAGTTCTTC TRBJ2-1 NA NA TRBV28
CASSVEGETQYF TGTGCCAGCAGCGTAGAGGGGGAGACCCAGTACTTC TRBJ2-5 NA NA TRBV9
CASSRIGQETQYF TGCGCCAGCAGCCGGATTGGCCAAGAGACCCAGTACTTC TRBJ2-5 NA NA TRBV5-1
CASSLASSNDEQFF TGTGCCAGCAGTTTAGCTAGTAGTAACGATGAGCAGTTCTTC TRBJ2-1 few NA TRBV28
CASSVVSLGTDTQYF TGTGCCAGCAGCGTCGTCTCTTTGGGGACAGATACGCAGTATTTT TRBJ2-3 few NA TRBV9
CASGFMAVGLETQYF TGTGCTAGTGGTTTCATGGCGGTAGGGCTGGAGACCCAGTACTTC TRBJ2-5 few NA TRBV12-5
CASSPTGGGGNEQFF TGTGCCAGCAGCCCCACGGGGGGCGGGGGAAATGAGCAGTTCTTC TRBJ2-1 few NA TRBV5-4